What follows is one T cell receptor (beta chain) and its context. This clone was detected only a few times. Its antigen remains undetermined. No much larger clone is present one base from it, and per-base qualities are unavailable. This entry comes from a study of blood T cell repertoires in COVID-19 (dated by TCRdb to 2020 to 2021). In the study overall: Samples from collaborators originated in the United States, Italy and Spain and spanned both the acute and convalescent phases of COVID-19. The prospective study material was composed of cDNA or gDNA derived from T cells, B-cell-depleted T cells, or PBMCs. Subjects who had been exposed to COVID-19, were actively infected with it, or had recovered from it provided the deeply sampled blood TCRbeta repertoires that made up the dataset. A freely available public database, intended as a resource for researchers studying the immune response to SARS-CoV-2, is where the repertoires were released. Samples came from the ongoing ImmuneRACE study (first 160 participants) plus 1,254 subjects from 6 global collaborators. The sample metadata nearly always contained a de-identified subject ID, COVID-19 status, age in years and sex. HLA class I and class II types, where available, came from metadata supplied by the sample provider rather than from assay-based typing.

Participants in the prospective study were enrolled through a virtual design, were aged about 18 to 89 years, and lived in 20 to 30 United States geographic areas. In the prospective study, participants were assigned to cohorts based on the clinical history participants reported in a screening survey and a study questionnaire. ImmuneRACE Cohort 3 recovered participants were defined by two consecutive negative NP/OP PCR tests, healthcare professional clearance, or symptom resolution. In the prospective study, mobile phlebotomists collected whole blood, serum and a nasopharyngeal or oropharyngeal swab from each participant. Over a roughly two-month period, participants in the prospective study had the option of providing additional blood draws and questionnaires. Prospective study blood samples were shipped either frozen or at room temperature before DNA extraction. TCRbeta CDR3 regions were amplified from genomic DNA by means of the immunoSEQ Assay, a bias-controlled multiplex PCR. On the authors' methods: Within the assay, amplification of reference gene primers was used to estimate how many nucleated cells each sample contained. Sequence reads were collapsed and filtered to measure the absolute abundance of every unique TCRbeta CDR3 rearrangement. For each sample, productive Simpson clonality was calculated as the square root of Simpson's diversity index over productive rearrangements. In TCRdb, the immuneACCESS table is reduced to in-frame sequences with V and J assigned. These tables do not hold every clone; where another copy was compared, an unresolved V gene accounts for under half, and the others remain unexplained. Clone size and the V and J calls come from that table; the DNA yielded D and trimming. The sample table lists a few hundred thousand clones, 88% of them with a count of one. Clones ranked in the top ten supply about 3% of the sample.

Overall results and qualifications from the work: How much clinical and demographic metadata was included differed by source and by participant, and the metadata was provided uncurated.

V is shortened by 3 bases, J by 1 base, and the region joining them spans 12 bases. Based on the germline V gene (reference sequence), the CDR1 and CDR2 sequences are GTSNPN and SVGIG. Taken from cysteine to phenylalanine, the CDR3 has 15 residues. Only CDR3 DNA remains: 45 bases, in frame from the first base. This TCR was sampled from a woman aged 50 to 60 who had recovered from COVID-19. The sequence links TRBV30 to TRBJ2-2; TRBD1 is a possible D gene, resting on 5 matching bases. Material: PBMCs or T cells enriched from blood (not recorded which). CDR3 protein: CAWRGDTGNTGELFF. The sequenced DNA: TGTGCCTGGAGAGGAGACACAGGGAACACCGGGGAGCTGTTTTTT.